The 4 T cell receptor beta chains presented below share a single source sample, sequenced in a study of CD8 T cells in ankylosing spondylitis. TCRdb called the 5' RACE reads again in MiXCR, with one record for every CDR3 protein. The data contain 100,000 to 150,000 distinct CDR3 sequences, 17% of them seen just once; the ten biggest clones take up 33%. Whole-study findings and limits: A TCR beta motif of eight highly homologous variants appeared characteristic of ankylosing spondylitis blood.

Their cognate antigens are unknown. Sequenced material: blood, either unsorted or a sorted T cell fraction (not recorded which). These receptors all come from a male donor with ankylosing spondylitis.

This clonotype was counted a few times. CDR3 protein: CASTRRGGLYEQYF. The CDR3 DNA sequence: TGTGCCAGCACTCGACGAGGGGGCCTCTACGAGCAGTACTTC. The chain couples TRBV27 to TRBJ2-7; 7 positions agree with TRBD1. CDR3 length equals 14 residues. The germline CDR1 and CDR2 sequences are MNHEY and SMNVEV (reference sequence). V lost 7 bases and J lost 3; bases outside the gene matches: 9.

This clonotype was counted only a few times. The V and J genes are TRBV28 and TRBJ2-3; D remains unclear. CDR1 and CDR2 from the germline V gene are MDHEN and SYDVKM. CDR3 length equals 14 residues. V dropped 5 bases and J dropped 5 bases, with 14 bases sitting between them. CDR3 loop: CASSKEYRKDTQYF. CDR3 sequence (DNA): TGTGCCAGCAGTAAGGAGTACCGGAAAGATACGCAGTATTTT.

The CDR3 sequence: CATSLFPGPARETQYF. The CDR3, as DNA: TGTGCCACCAGCTTATTCCCGGGCCCCGCTAGAGAGACCCAGTACTTC. The J gene is TRBJ2-5, the V gene TRBV15; D gene uncertain. Germline V gives CDR1 LNHNV, CDR2 YYDKDF (reference sequence). There are 16 residues in the CDR3. With 5 bases removed from V and 4 bases from J, the gap between germline ends came to 20 bases.

J is TRBJ2-3 and V is TRBV12-3 or TRBV12-4, with D perhaps matching TRBD2 (6 bases). The V end was cut by 3 bases, the J end by 8 bases, with 6 bases between. The CDR3 has 11 amino acids. The CDR3 nucleotides read TGTGCCAGCAGTTTCGGGGGTACGCAGTATTTT. This gives the protein CASSFGGTQYF.